This TCR beta chain was observed in a study of CD8+CD57+ T cells in acquired aplastic anemia. Study-wide context: Sorted CD4+ and CD8+ cells yielded 3.2 ug of DNA on average.

Overall study results and limits: CD8+ Simpson's diversity showed no significant patient-control difference. Shared by patients and controls, almost 30 CD8+ CDR3s were abundant in patients.

This clonotype was seen many times. Its antigen is undetermined. Genomic DNA served as template for TCR beta VDJ and CDR3 profiling. From the reads, TCRdb called clonotypes with MiXCR, one entry per CDR3 protein. The sample lists some 290,000 distinct CDR3 sequences, approximately 55% seen once, with around 8% in the top ten. CDR3 length: 14 residues. Germline CDR1 and CDR2: GTSNPN and SVGIG (reference sequence). V was clipped by 3 bases and J by 3 bases, with 13 bases between them. The sequence was obtained from a human donor with severe aplastic anemia or a healthy control (not recorded which). Material for sequencing was sorted CD4+, CD8+, or CD8+CD57+ T cells (not recorded which) from PBMCs. The chain couples TRBV30 to TRBJ2-3; perhaps TRBD2 as D (6 bases). CDR3 nucleotides: TGTGCCTGGAGCACGGGGGTGGTGACAGATACGCAGTATTTT. This encodes CAWSTGVVTDTQYF.